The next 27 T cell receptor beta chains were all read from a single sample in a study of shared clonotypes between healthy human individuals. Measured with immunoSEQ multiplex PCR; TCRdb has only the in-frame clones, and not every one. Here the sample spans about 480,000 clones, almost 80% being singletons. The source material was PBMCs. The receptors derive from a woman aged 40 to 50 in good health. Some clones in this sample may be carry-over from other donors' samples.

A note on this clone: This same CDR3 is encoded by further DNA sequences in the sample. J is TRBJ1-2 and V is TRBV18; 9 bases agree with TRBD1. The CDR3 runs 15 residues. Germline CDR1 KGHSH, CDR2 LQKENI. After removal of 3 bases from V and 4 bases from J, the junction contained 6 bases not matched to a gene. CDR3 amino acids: CASSPSGQGGYGYTF. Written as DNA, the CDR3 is TGTGCCAGCTCACCTTCGGGACAGGGAGGCTATGGCTACACCTTC.

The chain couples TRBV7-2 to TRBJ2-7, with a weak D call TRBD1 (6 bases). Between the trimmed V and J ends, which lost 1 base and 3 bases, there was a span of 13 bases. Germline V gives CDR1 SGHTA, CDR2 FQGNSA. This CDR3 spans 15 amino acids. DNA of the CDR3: TGTGCCAGCAGCTTAGGGTGGACAGAAAACTACGAGCAGTACTTC. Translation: CASSLGWTENYEQYF. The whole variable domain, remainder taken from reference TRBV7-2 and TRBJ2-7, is GAGVSQSPSNKVTEKGKDVELRCDPISGHTALYWYRQSLGQGLEFLIYFQGNSAPDKSGLPSDRFSAERTGGSVSTLTIQRTQQEDSAVYLCASSLGWTENYEQYFGPGTRLTVT.

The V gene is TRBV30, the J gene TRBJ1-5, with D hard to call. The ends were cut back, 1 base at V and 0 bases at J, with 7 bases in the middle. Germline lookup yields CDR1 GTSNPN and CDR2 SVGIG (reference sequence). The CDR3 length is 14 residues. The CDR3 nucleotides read TGTGCCTGGAGTGCCACAGATAGCAATCAGCCCCAGCATTTT. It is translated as CAWSATDSNQPQHF.

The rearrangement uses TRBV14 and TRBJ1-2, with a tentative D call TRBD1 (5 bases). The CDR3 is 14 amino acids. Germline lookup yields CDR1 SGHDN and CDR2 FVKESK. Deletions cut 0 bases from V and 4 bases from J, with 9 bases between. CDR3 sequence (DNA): TGTGCCAGCAGCCAAGATGGCAGGGCCTATGGCTACACCTTC. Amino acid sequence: CASSQDGRAYGYTF.

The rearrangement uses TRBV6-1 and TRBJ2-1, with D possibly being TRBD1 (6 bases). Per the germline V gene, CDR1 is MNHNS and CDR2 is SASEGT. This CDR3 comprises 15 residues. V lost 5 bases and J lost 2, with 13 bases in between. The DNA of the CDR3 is TGTGCCAGCAGTAAAGGGACAAACCCCTACAATGAGCAGTTCTTC. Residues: CASSKGTNPYNEQFF.

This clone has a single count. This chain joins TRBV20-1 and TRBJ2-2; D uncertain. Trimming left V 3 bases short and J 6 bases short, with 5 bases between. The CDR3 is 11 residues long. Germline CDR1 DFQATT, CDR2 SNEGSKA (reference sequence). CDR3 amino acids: CSARSPGELFF. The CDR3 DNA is TGCAGTGCTAGGTCTCCCGGGGAGCTGTTTTTT.

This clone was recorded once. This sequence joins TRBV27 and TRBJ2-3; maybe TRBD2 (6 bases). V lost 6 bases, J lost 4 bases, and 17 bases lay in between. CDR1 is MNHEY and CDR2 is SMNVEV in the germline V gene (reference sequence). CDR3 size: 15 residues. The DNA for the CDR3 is TGTGCCAGCAGGCTATTCCGGGAGTCCCCAGATACGCAGTATTTT. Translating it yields CASRLFRESPDTQYF.

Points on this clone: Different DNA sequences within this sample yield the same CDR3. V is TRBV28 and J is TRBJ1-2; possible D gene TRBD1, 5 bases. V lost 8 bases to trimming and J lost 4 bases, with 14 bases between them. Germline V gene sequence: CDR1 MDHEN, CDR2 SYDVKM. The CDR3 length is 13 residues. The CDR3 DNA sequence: TGTGCCAGCTCCCGGTGGGGCGGCTATGGCTACACCTTC. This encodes CASSRWGGYGYTF.

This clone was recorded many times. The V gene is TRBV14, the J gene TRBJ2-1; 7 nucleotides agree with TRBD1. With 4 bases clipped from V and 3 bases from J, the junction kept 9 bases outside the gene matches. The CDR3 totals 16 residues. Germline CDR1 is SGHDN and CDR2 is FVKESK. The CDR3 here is CASSRDGTDFYNEQFF. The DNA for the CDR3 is TGTGCCAGCAGCCGAGACGGGACAGACTTCTACAATGAGCAGTTCTTC. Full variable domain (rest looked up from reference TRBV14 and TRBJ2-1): EAGVTQFPSHSVIEKGQTVTLRCDPISGHDNLYWYRRVMGKEIKFLLHFVKESKQDESGMPNNRFLAERTGGTYSTLKVQPAELEDSGVYFCASSRDGTDFYNEQFFGPGTRLTVL.

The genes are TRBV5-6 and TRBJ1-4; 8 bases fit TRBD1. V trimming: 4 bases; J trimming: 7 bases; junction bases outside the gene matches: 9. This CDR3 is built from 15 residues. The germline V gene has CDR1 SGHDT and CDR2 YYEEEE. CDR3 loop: CASSVQTTGVEKLFF. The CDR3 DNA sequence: TGTGCCAGCAGCGTGCAAACGACAGGGGTTGAAAAACTGTTTTTT.

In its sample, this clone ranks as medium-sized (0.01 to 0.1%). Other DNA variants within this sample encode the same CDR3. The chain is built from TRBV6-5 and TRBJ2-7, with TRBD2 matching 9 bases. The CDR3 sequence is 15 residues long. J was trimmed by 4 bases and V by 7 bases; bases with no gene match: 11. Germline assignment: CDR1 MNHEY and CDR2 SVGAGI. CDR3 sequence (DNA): TGTGCCAGCAATCCAGCGGGAGGACTGACATACGAGCAGTACTTC. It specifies CASNPAGGLTYEQYF.

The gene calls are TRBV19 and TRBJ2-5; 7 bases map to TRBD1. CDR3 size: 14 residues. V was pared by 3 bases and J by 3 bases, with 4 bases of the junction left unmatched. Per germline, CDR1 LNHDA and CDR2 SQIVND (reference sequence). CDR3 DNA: TGTGCCAGTAGTATTCGGCAGGGGGAAGAGACCCAGTACTTC. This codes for CASSIRQGEETQYF.

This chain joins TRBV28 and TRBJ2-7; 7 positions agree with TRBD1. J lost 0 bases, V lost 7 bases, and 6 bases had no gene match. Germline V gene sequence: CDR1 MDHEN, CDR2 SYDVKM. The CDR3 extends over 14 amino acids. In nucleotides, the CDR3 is TGTGCCAGCAAACGGGACAGAAACTCCTACGAGCAGTACTTC. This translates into CASKRDRNSYEQYF.

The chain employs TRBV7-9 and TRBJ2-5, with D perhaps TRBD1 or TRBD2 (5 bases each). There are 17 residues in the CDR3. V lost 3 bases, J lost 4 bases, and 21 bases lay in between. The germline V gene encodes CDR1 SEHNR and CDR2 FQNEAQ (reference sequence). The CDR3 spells CASSFRTTGFEGETQYF. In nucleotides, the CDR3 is TGTGCCAGCAGCTTCCGGACAACGGGTTTTGAGGGAGAGACCCAGTACTTC.

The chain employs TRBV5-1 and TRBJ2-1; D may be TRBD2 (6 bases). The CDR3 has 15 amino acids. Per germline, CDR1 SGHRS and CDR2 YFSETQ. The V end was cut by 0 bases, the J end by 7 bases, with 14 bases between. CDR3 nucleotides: TGCGCCAGCAGCTTGGCCGGGGGAGCGCGGAATGAGCAGTTCTTC. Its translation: CASSLAGGARNEQFF. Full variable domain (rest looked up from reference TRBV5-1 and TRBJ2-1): KAGVTQTPRYLIKTRGQQVTLSCSPISGHRSVSWYQQTPGQGLQFLFEYFSETQRNKGNFPGRFSGRQFSNSRSEMNVSTLELGDSALYLCASSLAGGARNEQFFGPGTRLTVL.

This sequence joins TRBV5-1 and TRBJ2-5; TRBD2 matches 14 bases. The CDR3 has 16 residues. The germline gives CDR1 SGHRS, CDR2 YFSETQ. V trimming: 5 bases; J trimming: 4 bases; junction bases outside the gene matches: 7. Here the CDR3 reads CASRLPGLAGVETQYF. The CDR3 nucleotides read TGCGCCAGCAGATTGCCGGGACTAGCGGGAGTAGAGACCCAGTACTTC. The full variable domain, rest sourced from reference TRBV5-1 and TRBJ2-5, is KAGVTQTPRYLIKTRGQQVTLSCSPISGHRSVSWYQQTPGQGLQFLFEYFSETQRNKGNFPGRFSGRQFSNSRSEMNVSTLELGDSALYLCASRLPGLAGVETQYFGPGTRLLVL.

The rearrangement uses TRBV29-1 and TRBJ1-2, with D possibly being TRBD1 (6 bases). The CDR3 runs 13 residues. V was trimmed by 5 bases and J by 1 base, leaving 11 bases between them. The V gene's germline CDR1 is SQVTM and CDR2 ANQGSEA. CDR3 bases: TGCAGCGTTCGGGGGCGCCTTAACTATGGCTACACCTTC. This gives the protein CSVRGRLNYGYTF. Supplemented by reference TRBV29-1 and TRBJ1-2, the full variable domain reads SAVISQKPSRDICQRGTSLTIQCQVDSQVTMMFWYRQQPGQSLTLIATANQGSEATYESGFVIDKFPISRPNLTFSTLTVSNMSPEDSSIYLCSVRGRLNYGYTFGSGTRLTVV.

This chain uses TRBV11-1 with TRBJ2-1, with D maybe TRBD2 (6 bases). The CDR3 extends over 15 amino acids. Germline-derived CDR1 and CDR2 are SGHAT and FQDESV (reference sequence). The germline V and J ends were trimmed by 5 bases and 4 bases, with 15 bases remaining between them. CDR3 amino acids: CASSKRVAAYNEQFF. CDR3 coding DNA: TGTGCCAGCAGCAAAAGGGTAGCGGCGTACAATGAGCAGTTCTTC.

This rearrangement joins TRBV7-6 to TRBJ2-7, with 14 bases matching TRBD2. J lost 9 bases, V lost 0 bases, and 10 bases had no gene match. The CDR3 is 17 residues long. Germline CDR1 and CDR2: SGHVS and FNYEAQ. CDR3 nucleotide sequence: TGTGCCAGCAGCTTAGCGGGGGGACTAGCGGGAGATGGTGGGCAGTACTTC. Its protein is CASSLAGGLAGDGGQYF.

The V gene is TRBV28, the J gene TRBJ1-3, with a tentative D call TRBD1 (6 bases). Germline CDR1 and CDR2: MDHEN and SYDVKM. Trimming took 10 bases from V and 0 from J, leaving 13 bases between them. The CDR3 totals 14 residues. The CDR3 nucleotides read TGTGCCACCTCCGGACAGAGCTCTGGAAACACCATATATTTT. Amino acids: CATSGQSSGNTIYF.

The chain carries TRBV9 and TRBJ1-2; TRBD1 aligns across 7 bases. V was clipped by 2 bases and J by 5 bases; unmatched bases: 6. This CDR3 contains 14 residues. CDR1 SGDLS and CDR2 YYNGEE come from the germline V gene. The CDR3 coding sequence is TGTGCCAGCAGCGTTGGACAGGATCCTTATGGCTACACCTTC. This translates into CASSVGQDPYGYTF.

The CDR3 sequence: CASSLTPILGTGSYEQYF. CDR3 in DNA: TGTGCCAGCAGCTTAACTCCAATACTAGGGACAGGGTCCTACGAGCAGTACTTC. The chain carries TRBV7-3 and TRBJ2-7; 9 bases line up with TRBD1. This CDR3 is 18 amino acids long. Germline CDR1 is SGHTA and CDR2 is FQGTGA. V was clipped by 0 bases and J by 1 base; unmatched bases: 10. The whole variable domain, remainder taken from reference TRBV7-3 and TRBJ2-7, is GAGVSQTPSNKVTEKGKYVELRCDPISGHTALYWYRQSLGQGPEFLIYFQGTGAADDSGLPNDRFFAVRPEGSVSTLKIQRTERGDSAVYLCASSLTPILGTGSYEQYFGPGTRLTVT.

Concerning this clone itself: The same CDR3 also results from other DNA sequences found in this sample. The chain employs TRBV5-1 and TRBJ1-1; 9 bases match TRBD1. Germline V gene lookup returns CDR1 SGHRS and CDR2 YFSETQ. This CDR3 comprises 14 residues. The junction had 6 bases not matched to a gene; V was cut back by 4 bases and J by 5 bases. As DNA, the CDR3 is TGCGCCAGCAGCCCCGGACAGGGGAGGACTGAAGCTTTCTTT. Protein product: CASSPGQGRTEAFF.

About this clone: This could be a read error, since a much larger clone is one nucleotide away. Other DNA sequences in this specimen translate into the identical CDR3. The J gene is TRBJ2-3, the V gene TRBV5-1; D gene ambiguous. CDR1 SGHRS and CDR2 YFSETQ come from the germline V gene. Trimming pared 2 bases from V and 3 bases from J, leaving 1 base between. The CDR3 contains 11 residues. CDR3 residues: CASSLTDTQYF. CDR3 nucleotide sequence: TGCGCCAGCAGCTTAACAGATACGCAGTATTTT.

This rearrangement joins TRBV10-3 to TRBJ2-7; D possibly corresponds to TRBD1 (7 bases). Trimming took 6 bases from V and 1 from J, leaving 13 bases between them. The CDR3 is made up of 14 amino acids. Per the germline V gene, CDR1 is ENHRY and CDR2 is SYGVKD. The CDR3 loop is CAIRPGDSSYEQYF. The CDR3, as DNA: TGTGCCATCAGACCGGGGGACAGTTCCTACGAGCAGTACTTC.

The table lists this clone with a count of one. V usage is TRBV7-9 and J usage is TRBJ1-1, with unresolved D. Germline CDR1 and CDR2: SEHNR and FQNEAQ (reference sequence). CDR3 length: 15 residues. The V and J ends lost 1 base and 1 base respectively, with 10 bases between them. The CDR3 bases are TGTGCCAGCAGCTTAGAGGGTTACAGGAACACTGAAGCTTTCTTT. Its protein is CASSLEGYRNTEAFF. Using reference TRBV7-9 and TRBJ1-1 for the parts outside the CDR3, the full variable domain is DTGVSQNPRHKITKRGQNVTFRCDPISEHNRLYWYRQTLGQGPEFLTYFQNEAQLEKSRLLSDRFSAERPKGSFSTLEIQRTEQGDSAMYLCASSLEGYRNTEAFFGQGTRLTVV.

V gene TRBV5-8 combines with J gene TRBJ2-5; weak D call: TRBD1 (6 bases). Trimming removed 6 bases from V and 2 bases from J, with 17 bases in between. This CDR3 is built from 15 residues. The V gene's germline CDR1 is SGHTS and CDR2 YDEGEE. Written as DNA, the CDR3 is TGTGCCAGCACCTCATGGGTACAGGGTCAAGAGACCCAGTACTTC. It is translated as CASTSWVQGQETQYF.